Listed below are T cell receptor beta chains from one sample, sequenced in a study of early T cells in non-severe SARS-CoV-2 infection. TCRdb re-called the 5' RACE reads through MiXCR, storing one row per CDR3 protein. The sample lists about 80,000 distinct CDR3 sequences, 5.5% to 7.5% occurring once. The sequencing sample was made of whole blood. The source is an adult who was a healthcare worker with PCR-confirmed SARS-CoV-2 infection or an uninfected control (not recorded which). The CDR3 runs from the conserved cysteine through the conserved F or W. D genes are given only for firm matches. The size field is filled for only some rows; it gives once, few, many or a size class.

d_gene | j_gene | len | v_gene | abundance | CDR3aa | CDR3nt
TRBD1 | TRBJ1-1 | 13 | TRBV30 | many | CAWRTGRDTEAFF | TGTGCCTGGAGGACAGGGAGGGACACTGAAGCTTTCTTT
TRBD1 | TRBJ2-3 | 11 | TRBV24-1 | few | CATGQGDTQYF | TGTGCCACCGGACAGGGAGATACGCAGTATTTT
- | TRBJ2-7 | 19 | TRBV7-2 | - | CASRISGRGPGQKTYEQYF | TGTGCCAGCAGAATTTCTGGGCGGGGCCCGGGACAGAAAACCTACGAGCAGTACTTC
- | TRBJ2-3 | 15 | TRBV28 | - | CASNGPGTTTDTQYF | TGTGCCAGCAACGGCCCGGGAACTACAACAGATACGCAGTATTTT
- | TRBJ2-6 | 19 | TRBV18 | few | CASSNPVGQGISGANVLTF | TGTGCCAGCTCGAATCCAGTAGGGCAGGGGATCTCTGGGGCCAACGTCCTGACTTTC
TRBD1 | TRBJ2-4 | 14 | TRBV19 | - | CASNIRGHKNIQYF | TGTGCCAGTAACATCAGGGGGCACAAAAACATTCAGTACTTC
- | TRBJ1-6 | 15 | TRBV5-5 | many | CASSFGPETHSPLHF | TGTGCCAGCAGCTTTGGGCCCGAAACCCATTCACCCCTCCACTTT
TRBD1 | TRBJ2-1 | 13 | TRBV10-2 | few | CASILDRGDEQFF | TGCGCCAGCATTCTCGACAGGGGTGATGAGCAGTTCTTC
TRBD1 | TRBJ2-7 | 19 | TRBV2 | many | CASSETRPAPGQGVYEQYF | TGTGCCAGCAGTGAAACCCGCCCCGCCCCGGGACAGGGTGTATACGAGCAGTACTTC
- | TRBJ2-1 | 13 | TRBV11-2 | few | CASSLEGGNEQFF | TGTGCCAGCAGCTTAGAAGGAGGCAATGAGCAGTTCTTC
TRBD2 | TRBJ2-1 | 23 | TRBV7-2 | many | CASSLDPPPASGGQTSSYNEQFF | TGTGCCAGCAGCCTAGATCCGCCCCCGGCTAGCGGGGGGCAAACCAGCTCCTACAATGAGCAGTTCTTC
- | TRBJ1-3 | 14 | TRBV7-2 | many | CASSFGQSGNTIYF | TGTGCCAGCAGCTTCGGACAGTCAGGAAACACCATATATTTT
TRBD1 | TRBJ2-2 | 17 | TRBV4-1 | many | CASSHSTGTGYTGELFF | TGCGCCAGCAGCCATTCGACCGGGACAGGATACACCGGGGAGCTGTTTTTT
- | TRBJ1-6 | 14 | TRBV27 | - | CASSLSGLHSPLHF | TGTGCCAGCAGTTTATCGGGTCTTCATTCACCCCTCCACTTT
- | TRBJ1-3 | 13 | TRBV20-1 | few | CSARDLRGNTIYF | TGCAGTGCTAGGGACCTGCGCGGAAACACCATATATTTT
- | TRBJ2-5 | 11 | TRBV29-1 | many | CSVGWVETQYF | TGCAGCGTCGGGTGGGTAGAGACCCAGTACTTC
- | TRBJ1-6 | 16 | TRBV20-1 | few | CSAREGQQTYNSPLHF | TGCAGTGCTAGAGAAGGACAGCAGACCTATAATTCACCCCTCCACTTT
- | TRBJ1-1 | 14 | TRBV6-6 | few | CASSYSNRNTEAFF | TGTGCCAGCAGTTACTCCAACAGGAACACTGAAGCTTTCTTT